The clone carrying this T cell receptor beta chain was counted only a few times. What it binds is unknown. The data belong to a study of graft-versus-host responses after intestinal transplantation. Whole-study context: Anti-thymocyte globulin induction was given to all recipients, followed by tacrolimus and steroids for 2 to 3 years.

Germline values: CDR1 SGHRS, CDR2 YFSETQ. The CDR3 is made up of 15 amino acids. The V segment lost 2 bases and the J segment 4 bases; nucleotides outside the gene matches: 3. Sequenced by immunoSEQ multiplex PCR; TCRdb stores in-frame clones only, minus some. The sample has about 100,000 clones; roughly 84% are singletons. Study-wide findings and caveats: Individuals carrying graft-donor T cell macrochimerism showed high graft-versus-host to host-versus-graft clonal ratios in allografts.

This TCR was recovered from a human donor who was the organ donor for an intestinal transplant. The sequencing used unstimulated CD4+ T cells sorted from spleen or lymph node cells, collected before transplant. V usage is TRBV5-1 and J usage is TRBJ2-2, with 9 bases identical to TRBD1. CDR3 sequence reads: CASSLQGAGTGELFF. The CDR3 region has the DNA TGCGCCAGCAGCTTACAGGGGGCCGGCACCGGGGAGCTGTTTTTT.